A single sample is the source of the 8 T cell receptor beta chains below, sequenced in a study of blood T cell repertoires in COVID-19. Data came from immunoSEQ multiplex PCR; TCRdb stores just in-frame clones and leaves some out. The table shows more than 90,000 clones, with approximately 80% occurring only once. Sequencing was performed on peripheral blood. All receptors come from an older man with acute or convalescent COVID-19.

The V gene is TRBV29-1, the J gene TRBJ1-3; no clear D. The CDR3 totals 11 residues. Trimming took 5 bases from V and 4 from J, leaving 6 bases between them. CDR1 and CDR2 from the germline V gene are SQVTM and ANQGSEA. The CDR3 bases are TGCAGCGTTCTACAGGGAAACACCATATATTTT. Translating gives CSVLQGNTIYF.

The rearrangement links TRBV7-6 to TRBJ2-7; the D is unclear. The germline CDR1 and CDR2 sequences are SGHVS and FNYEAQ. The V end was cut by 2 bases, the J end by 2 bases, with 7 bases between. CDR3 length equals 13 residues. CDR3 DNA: TGTGCCAGCAGCTTAAATCCCACCTACGAGCAGTACTTC. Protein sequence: CASSLNPTYEQYF.

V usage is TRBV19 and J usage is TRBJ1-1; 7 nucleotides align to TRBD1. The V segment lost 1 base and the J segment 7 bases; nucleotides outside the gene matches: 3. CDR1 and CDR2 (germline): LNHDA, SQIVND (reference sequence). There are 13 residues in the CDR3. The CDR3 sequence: CASSIGTGDEAFF. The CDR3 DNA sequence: TGTGCCAGTAGTATAGGGACAGGAGATGAAGCTTTCTTT.

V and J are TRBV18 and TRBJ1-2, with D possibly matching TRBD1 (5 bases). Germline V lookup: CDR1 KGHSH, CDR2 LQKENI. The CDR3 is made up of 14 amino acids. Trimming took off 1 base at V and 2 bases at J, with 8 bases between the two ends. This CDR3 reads CASSPLTANYGYTF. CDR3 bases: TGTGCCAGCTCACCACTGACAGCAAACTATGGCTACACCTTC.

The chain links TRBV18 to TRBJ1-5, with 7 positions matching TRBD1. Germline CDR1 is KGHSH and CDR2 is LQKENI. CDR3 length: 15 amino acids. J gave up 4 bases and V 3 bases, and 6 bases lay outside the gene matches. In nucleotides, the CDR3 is TGTGCCAGCTCACCCAGACAGGGCGAGAATCAGCCCCAGCATTTT. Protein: CASSPRQGENQPQHF.

The CDR3 coding sequence is TGTGCCAGCAGCACCACAGGGGATAGCAATCAGCCCCAGCATTTT. This encodes CASSTTGDSNQPQHF. The chain has TRBV28 and TRBJ1-5; 7 bases line up with TRBD1. Germline V gene data show CDR1 as MDHEN and CDR2 as SYDVKM. CDR3 length: 15 amino acids. J was trimmed by 0 bases and V by 6 bases; bases with no gene match: 5.

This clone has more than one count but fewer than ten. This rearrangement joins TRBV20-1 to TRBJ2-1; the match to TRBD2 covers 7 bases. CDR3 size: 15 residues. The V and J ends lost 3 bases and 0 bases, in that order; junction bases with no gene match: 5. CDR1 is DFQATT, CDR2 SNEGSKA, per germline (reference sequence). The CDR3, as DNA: TGCAGTGCTAGTGCCGGGGGGATCTCCTACAATGAGCAGTTCTTC. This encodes CSASAGGISYNEQFF.

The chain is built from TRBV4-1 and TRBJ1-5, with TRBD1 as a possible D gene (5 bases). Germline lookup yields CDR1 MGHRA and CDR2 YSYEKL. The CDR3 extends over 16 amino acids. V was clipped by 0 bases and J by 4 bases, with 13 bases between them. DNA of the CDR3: TGCGCCAGCAGCCAAGATGTACCGGGGGGGAATCAGCCCCAGCATTTT. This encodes CASSQDVPGGNQPQHF.